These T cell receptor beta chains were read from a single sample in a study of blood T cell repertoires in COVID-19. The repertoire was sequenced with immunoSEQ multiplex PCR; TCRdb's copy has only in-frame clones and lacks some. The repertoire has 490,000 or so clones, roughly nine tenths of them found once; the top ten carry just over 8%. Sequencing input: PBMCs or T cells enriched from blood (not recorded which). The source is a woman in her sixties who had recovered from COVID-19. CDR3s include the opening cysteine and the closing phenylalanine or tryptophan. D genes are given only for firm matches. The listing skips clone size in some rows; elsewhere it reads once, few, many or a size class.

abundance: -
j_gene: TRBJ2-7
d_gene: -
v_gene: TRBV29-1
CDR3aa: CSVSPHSLTYEQYF
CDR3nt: TGCAGCGTTTCCCCCCACAGCCTCACCTACGAGCAGTACTTC

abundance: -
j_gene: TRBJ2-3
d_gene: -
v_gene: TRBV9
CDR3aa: CASSSGDYSTDTQYF
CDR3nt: TGTGCCAGCAGCTCAGGGGACTATTCCACAGATACGCAGTATTTT

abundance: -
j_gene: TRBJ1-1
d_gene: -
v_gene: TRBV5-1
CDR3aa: CASSLTDGRGGGEAFF
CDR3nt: TGCGCCAGCAGCTTGACAGATGGAAGGGGTGGCGGTGAAGCTTTCTTT

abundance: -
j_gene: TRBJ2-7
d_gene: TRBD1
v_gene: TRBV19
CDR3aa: CASSTGGLYEQYF
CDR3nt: TGTGCCAGTAGTACAGGGGGCCTTTACGAGCAGTACTTC

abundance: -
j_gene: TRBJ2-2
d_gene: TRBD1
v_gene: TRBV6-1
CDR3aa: CASSAQGQGNTGELFF
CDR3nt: TGTGCCAGCAGTGCCCAGGGACAGGGTAACACCGGGGAGCTGTTTTTT

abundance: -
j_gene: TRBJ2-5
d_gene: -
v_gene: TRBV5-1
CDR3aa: CASSFSGQETQYF
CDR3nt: TGCGCCAGCAGCTTTTCAGGGCAAGAGACCCAGTACTTC

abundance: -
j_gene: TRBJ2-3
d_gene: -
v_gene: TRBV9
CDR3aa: CASSVAGGADTQYF
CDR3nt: TGTGCCAGCAGCGTAGCGGGGGGCGCAGATACGCAGTATTTT

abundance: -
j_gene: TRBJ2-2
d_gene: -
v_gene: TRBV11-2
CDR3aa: CASRPQGSNTGELFF
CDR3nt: TGTGCCAGCAGGCCACAGGGTTCGAACACCGGGGAGCTGTTTTTT

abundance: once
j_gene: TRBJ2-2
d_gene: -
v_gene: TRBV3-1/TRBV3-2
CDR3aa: CASSARRATYTGELFF
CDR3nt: TGTGCCAGCAGCGCCCGGAGGGCAACCTACACCGGGGAGCTGTTTTTT

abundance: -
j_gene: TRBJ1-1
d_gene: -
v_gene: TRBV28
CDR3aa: CASSAGFIGNTEAFF
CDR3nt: TGTGCCAGCAGTGCAGGGTTTATAGGGAACACTGAAGCTTTCTTT

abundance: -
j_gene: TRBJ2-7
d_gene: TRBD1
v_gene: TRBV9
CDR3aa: CASSGRTGDEVEQYF
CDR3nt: TGTGCCAGCAGTGGGCGGACAGGGGATGAGGTCGAGCAGTACTTC

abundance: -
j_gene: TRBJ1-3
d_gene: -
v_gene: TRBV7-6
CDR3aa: CASSQTGSGNTIYF
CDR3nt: TGTGCCAGCAGCCAAACAGGGTCTGGAAACACCATATATTTT

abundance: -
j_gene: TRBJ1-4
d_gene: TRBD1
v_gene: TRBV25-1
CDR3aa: CASGPWDRDEKLFF
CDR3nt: TGTGCCAGCGGACCGTGGGACAGGGACGAAAAACTGTTTTTT

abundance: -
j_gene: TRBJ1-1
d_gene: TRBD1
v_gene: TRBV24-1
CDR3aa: CATSDAGGAAEAFF
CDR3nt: TGTGCCACCAGTGATGCAGGGGGCGCGGCTGAAGCTTTCTTT

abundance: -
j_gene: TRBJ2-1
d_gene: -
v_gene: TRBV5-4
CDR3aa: CASSLEGPYNEQFF
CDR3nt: TGTGCCAGCAGCTTGGAGGGGCCATACAATGAGCAGTTCTTC

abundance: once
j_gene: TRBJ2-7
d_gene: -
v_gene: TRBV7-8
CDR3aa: CASSLNQQGVVDEQYF
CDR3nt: TGTGCCAGCAGCCTAAACCAACAGGGCGTAGTGGACGAGCAGTACTTC

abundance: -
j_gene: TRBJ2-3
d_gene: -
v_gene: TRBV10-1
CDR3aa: CASSEDSPSTDTQYF
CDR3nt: TGCGCCAGCAGTGAGGACAGCCCTAGCACAGATACGCAGTATTTT

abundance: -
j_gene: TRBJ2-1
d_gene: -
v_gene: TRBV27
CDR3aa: CASSLTGMMHNEQFF
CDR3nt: TGTGCCAGCAGTCTAACGGGGATGATGCACAATGAGCAGTTCTTC

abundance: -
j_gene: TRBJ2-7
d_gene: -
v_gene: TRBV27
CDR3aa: CASTLRGWGDYEQYF
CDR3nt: TGTGCCAGCACCCTGAGAGGGTGGGGGGACTACGAGCAGTACTTC

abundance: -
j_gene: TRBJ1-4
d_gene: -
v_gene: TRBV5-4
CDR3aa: CASSLDRNEKLFF
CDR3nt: TGTGCCAGCAGCTTGGACAGAAACGAAAAACTGTTTTTT

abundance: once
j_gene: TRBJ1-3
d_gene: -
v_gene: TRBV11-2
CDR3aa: CASSLTVGNTIYF
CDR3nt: TGTGCCAGCAGCTTAACAGTAGGAAACACCATATATTTT

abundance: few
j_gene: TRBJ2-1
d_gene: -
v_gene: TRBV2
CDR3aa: CASGRQGGEQFF
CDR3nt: TGTGCCAGCGGTAGACAGGGAGGTGAGCAGTTCTTC

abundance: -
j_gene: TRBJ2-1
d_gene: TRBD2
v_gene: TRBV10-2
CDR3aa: CASRLTSGEWNEQFF
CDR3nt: TGCGCCAGCCGACTTACTAGCGGGGAATGGAATGAGCAGTTCTTC

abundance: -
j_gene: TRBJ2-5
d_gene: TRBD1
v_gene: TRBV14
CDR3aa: CASSQESRGLGETQYF
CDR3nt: TGTGCCAGCAGCCAAGAATCCAGGGGGCTTGGAGAGACCCAGTACTTC